Described below is a single T cell receptor (beta chain) sequence and its context. The data originate from a study of blood T cell repertoires in COVID-19. Sequencing was performed with immunoSEQ multiplex PCR; in TCRdb, only in-frame clones are kept and a portion is missing. The sample lists 91,000 or so clones, around 87% occurring once. CDR3 size: 18 residues. Germline-derived CDR1 and CDR2 are LGHNA and YSLEER. The V and J ends lost 1 base and 0 bases, in that order; junction bases with no gene match: 8. The gene calls are TRBV4-3 and TRBJ2-3, with TRBD2 matching 9 bases. Input material: peripheral blood. This receptor was taken from a human donor in a cohort sampled during active COVID-19. For the CDR3, the DNA is TGCGCCAGCAGCCAAGGGGATCTAGCGGGAACTAGCACAGATACGCAGTATTTT. Protein product: CASSQGDLAGTSTDTQYF.